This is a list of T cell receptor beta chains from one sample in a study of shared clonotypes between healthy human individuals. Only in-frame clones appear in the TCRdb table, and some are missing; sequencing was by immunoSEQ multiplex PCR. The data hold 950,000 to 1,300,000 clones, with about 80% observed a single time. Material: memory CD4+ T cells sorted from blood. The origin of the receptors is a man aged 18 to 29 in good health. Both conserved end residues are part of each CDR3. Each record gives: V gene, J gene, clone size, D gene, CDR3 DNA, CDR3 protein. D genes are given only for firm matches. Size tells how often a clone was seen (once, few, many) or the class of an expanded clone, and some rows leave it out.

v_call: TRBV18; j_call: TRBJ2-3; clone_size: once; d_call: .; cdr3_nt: TGTGCCAGCTCACCAGGGCAAGTCACAGATACGCAGTATTTT; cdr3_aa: CASSPGQVTDTQYF
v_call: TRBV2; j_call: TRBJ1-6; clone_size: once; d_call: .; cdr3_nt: TGTGCCAGCAAGGAGAGTTCGGATAATTCACCCCTCCACTTT; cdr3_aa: CASKESSDNSPLHF
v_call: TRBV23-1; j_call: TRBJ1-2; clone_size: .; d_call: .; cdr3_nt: TGCGCCAGCAGTCGTCCCGGGGGGCCTAGCTATGGCTACACCTTC; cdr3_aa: CASSRPGGPSYGYTF
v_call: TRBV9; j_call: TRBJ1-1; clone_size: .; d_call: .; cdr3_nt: TGTGCCAGCAGCGTAGGGGGGGAAATGAACACTGAAGCTTTCTTT; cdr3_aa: CASSVGGEMNTEAFF
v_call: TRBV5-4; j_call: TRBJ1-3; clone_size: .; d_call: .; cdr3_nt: TGTGCCAGCCAAGGGACTCCCGGGGGCACCATATATTTT; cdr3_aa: CASQGTPGGTIYF
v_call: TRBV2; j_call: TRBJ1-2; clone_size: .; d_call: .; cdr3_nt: TGTGCCAGCAGTGAAGGTCGGGGGCTCTATGGCTACACCTTC; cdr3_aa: CASSEGRGLYGYTF
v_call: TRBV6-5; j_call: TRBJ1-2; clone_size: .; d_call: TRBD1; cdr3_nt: TGTGCCAGCAGTATTCGACAGGGGCCTCGGAGCTACACCTTC; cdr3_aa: CASSIRQGPRSYTF
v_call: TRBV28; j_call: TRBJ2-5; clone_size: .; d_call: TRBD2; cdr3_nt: TGTGCCAGCAAGACTAGCGGGTCACAAGAGACCCAGTACTTC; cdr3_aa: CASKTSGSQETQYF
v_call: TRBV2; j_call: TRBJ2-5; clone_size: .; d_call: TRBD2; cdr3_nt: TGTGCCAGCAGGGAGCGGGGGCCGGGGGAGACCCAGTACTTC; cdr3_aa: CASRERGPGETQYF
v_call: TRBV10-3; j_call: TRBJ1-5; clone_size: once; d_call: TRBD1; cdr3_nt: TGTGCCATCAGTGAGTCGATGGGACAGGGGCCGCGACAGCCCCAGCATTTT; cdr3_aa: CAISESMGQGPRQPQHF
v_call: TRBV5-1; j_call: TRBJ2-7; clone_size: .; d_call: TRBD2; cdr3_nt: TGCGCCAGCAGCCAGATAGGACTAGCGGGAGCGAGCTCCTACGAGCAGTACTTC; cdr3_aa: CASSQIGLAGASSYEQYF
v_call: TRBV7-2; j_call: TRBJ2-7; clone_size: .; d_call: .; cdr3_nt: TGTGCCAGCAGTACCACAGGGAGTTCATTGAGCGAGCAGTACTTC; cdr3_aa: CASSTTGSSLSEQYF
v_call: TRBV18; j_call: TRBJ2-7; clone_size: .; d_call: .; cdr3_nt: TGTGCCAGCTCACCACCGAATGGCAGGGGGGGAAGCTACGAGCAGTACTTC; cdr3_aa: CASSPPNGRGGSYEQYF
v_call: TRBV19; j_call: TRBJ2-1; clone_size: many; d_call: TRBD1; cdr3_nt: TGTGCCAGTAGTATAGGGGGAACAGGGGCCGCCTCCTACAATGAGCAGTTCTTC; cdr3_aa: CASSIGGTGAASYNEQFF
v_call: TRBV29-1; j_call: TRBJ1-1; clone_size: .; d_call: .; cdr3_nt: TGCAGCGTTGAAGACGGCCCCCTGGGGACTGAAGCTTTCTTT; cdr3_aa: CSVEDGPLGTEAFF
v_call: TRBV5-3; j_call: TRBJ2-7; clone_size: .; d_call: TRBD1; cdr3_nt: TGTGCCAGAAGCTTTACCGGGACAGCTCACTACGAGCAGTACTTC; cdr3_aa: CARSFTGTAHYEQYF
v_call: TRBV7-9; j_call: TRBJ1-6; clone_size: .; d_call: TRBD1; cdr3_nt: TGTGCCAGCAGCTCAAACAGGGGGCCTGGTTCACCCCTCCACTTT; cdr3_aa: CASSSNRGPGSPLHF
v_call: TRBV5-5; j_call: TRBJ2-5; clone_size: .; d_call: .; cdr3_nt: TGTGCCAGCAGCTTATCGTCTCTCACCACCCAGTACTTC; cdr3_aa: CASSLSSLTTQYF
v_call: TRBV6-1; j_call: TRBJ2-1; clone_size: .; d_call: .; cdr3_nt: TGTGCCAGCAGTGAAGGAGACCGGGAGTTCTTC; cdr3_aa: CASSEGDREFF
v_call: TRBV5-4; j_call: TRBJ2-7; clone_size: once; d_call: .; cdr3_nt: TGTGCCAGCAGCTTGGACCCACTAGTAGTAAACGAGCAGTACTTC; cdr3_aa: CASSLDPLVVNEQYF
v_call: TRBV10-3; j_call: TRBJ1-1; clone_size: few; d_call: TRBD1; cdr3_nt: TGTGCCATCAGTGAGTCCGGGACAGCGAACACTGAAGCTTTCTTT; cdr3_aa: CAISESGTANTEAFF
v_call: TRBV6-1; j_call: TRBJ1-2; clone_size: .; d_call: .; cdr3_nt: TGTGCCAGCAGGGAGAGGGGGAACGCTAACTATGGCTACACCTTC; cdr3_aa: CASRERGNANYGYTF
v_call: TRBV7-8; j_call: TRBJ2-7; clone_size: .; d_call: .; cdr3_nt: TGTGCCAGCAGCCTATACAGGGCCACCTCCTACGAGCAGTACTTC; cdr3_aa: CASSLYRATSYEQYF
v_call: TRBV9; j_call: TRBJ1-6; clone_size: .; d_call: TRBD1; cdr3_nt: TGTGCCAGCAGCGTAGCGGGAGGGACAGCTAATTCACCCCTCCACTTT; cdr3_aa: CASSVAGGTANSPLHF
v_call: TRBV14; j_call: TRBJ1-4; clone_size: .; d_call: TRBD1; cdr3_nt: TGTGCCAGCAGCCAAGTTCGACAGGGGAACGTACTGTTTTTT; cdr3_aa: CASSQVRQGNVLFF
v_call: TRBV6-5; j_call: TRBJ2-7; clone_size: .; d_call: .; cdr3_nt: TGTGCCAGCAGTTATGGCACAGGGACCTACGAGCAGTACTTC; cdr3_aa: CASSYGTGTYEQYF
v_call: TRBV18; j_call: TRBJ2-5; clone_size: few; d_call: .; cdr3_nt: TGTGCCAGCTCACCACAAGGCTTAGTGACCCAGTACTTC; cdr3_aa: CASSPQGLVTQYF
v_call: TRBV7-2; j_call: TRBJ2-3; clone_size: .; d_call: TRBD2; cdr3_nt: TGTGCCAGCAGCTTTACCGGGACTAGGGCGCAGTATTTT; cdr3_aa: CASSFTGTRAQYF
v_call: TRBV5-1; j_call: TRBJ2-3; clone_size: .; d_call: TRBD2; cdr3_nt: TGCGCCAGCAGCTTCGCGGGGGGGCGTTCTAGCACAGATACGCAGTATTTT; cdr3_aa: CASSFAGGRSSTDTQYF
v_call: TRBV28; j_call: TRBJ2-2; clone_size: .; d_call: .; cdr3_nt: TGTGCCAGCCTAACTCCCGGGAAGGGGACCGGGGAGCTGTTTTTT; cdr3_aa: CASLTPGKGTGELFF
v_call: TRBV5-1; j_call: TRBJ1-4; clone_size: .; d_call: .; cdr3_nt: TGCGCCAGCAGCTTGGGAGGACCTAATGAAAAACTGTTTTTT; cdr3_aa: CASSLGGPNEKLFF
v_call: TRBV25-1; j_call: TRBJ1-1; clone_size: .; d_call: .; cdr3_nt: TGTGCCAGCAGTGAATTTAAGGGTAGCACTGAAGCTTTCTTT; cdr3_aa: CASSEFKGSTEAFF
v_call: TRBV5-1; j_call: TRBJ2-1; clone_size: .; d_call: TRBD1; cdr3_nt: TGCGCCAGCAGCCCTTCGGACAGGGGGGATTTGAATGAGCAGTTCTTC; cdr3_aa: CASSPSDRGDLNEQFF